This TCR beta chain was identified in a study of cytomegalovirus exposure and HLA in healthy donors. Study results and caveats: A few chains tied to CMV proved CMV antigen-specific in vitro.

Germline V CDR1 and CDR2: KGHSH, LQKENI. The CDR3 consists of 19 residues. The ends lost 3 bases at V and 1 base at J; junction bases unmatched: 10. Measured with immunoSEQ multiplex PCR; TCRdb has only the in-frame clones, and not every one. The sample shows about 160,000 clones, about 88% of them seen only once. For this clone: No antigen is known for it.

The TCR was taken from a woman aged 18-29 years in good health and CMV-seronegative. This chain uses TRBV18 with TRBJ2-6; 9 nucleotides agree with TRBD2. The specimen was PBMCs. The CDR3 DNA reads TGTGCCAGCTCACCCCTCGGTGGGACTAGCCCATCTGGGGCCAACGTCCTGACTTTC. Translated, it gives CASSPLGGTSPSGANVLTF.